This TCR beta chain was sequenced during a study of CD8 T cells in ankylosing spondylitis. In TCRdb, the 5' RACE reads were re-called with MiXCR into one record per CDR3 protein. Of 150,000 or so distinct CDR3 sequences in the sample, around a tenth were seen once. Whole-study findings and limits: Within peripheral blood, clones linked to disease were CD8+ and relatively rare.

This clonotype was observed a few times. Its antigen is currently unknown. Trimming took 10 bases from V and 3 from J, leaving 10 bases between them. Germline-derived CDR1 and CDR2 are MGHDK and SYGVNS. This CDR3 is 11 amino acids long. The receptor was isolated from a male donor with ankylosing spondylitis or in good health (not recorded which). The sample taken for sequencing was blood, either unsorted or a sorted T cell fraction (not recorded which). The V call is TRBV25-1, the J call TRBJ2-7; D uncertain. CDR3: CATAGLYEQYF. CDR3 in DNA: TGTGCCACCGCAGGTCTCTACGAGCAGTACTTC.